Below, 26 T cell receptor beta chains from the same sample are listed, as sequenced in a study of graft-versus-host responses after intestinal transplantation. The table came from immunoSEQ multiplex PCR; TCRdb's copy has only in-frame clones and leaves some out. The table lists approximately 17,000 clones, approximately 82% of them singletons, with approximately 5.1% in the top ten. Processing of graft tissue released intraepithelial and lamina propria lymphocytes. Sequences were derived from ileum tissue, sampled 17 days after transplant. Every receptor here comes from a human patient who received an intestinal transplant, so some T cells may come from the graft donor.

This clone was detected only a few times. This chain connects TRBV28 to TRBJ2-5; the D is unclear. The V and J ends lost 5 bases and 0 bases respectively, with 13 bases between them. Per germline, CDR1 MDHEN and CDR2 SYDVKM. This CDR3 has 15 amino acids. The CDR3 reads CASSPPAPNQETQYF. The CDR3 DNA sequence: TGTGCCAGCAGTCCGCCAGCCCCGAACCAAGAGACCCAGTACTTC.

This chain links TRBV7-8 with TRBJ1-2, with 7 nucleotides matching TRBD1. This CDR3 has 15 amino acids. Trimming at V came to 5 bases and at J to 7 bases, leaving 13 bases not matched to a gene. Germline CDR1 and CDR2: SGHVS and FQNEAQ. Here the CDR3 reads CASSPRASGGFGYTF. CDR3 nucleotide sequence: TGTGCCAGCAGCCCCAGAGCGTCAGGGGGTTTTGGCTACACCTTC. The entire variable domain, with the rest obtained from reference TRBV7-8 and TRBJ1-2, is as follows: GAGVSQSPRYKVAKRGQDVALRCDPISGHVSLFWYQQALGQGPEFLTYFQNEAQLDKSGLPSDRFFAERPEGSVSTLKIQRTQQEDSAVYLCASSPRASGGFGYTFGSGTRLTVV.

The rearrangement uses TRBV4-1 and TRBJ1-6; 7 nucleotides line up with TRBD1. The germline CDR1 and CDR2 sequences are MGHRA and YSYEKL. The CDR3 is 14 amino acids. V shed 6 bases and J 7 bases; nucleotides not matched to a gene: 6. CDR3: CASSLRGGNSPLHF. CDR3 coding DNA: TGCGCCAGCAGTCTCAGGGGGGGAAATTCACCCCTCCACTTT.

The chain has TRBV5-4 and TRBJ1-1, with 8 bases aligning to TRBD1. This CDR3 spans 14 amino acids. The J segment lost 1 base and the V segment lost 2 bases, leaving 1 base of the junction unmatched. Germline-derived CDR1 and CDR2 are SGHNT and YYREEE (reference sequence). CDR3 sequence: CASSFQGANTEAFF. CDR3 nucleotides: TGTGCCAGCAGCTTCCAGGGGGCGAACACTGAAGCTTTCTTT.

This chain connects TRBV5-3 to TRBJ2-1; D is possibly TRBD2 (6 bases). TRBV5-3 is an ORF for which the function is uncertain. The CDR3 runs to 12 residues. CDR3 sequence (DNA): TGTTTACGGGAGACCCGGTACAATGAGCAGTTCTTC. Translated, it gives CLRETRYNEQFF.

This chain joins TRBV19 and TRBJ1-2, with TRBD1 as a possible D gene (5 bases). In germline, CDR1 is LNHDA, CDR2 SQIVND (reference sequence). With 2 bases removed from V and 6 bases from J, the gap between germline ends came to 10 bases. The CDR3 contains 13 residues. The CDR3 DNA is TGTGCCAGTAGTATATCCAGGGTGAATGGCTACACCTTC. Translating it yields CASSISRVNGYTF.

This chain connects TRBV6-1 to TRBJ1-5, with no clear D. V was trimmed by 1 base and J by 0 bases, leaving 13 bases between them. The germline CDR1 and CDR2 sequences are MNHNS and SASEGT. This CDR3 is 17 amino acids long. The CDR3 DNA sequence: TGTGCCAGCAGTGAAGGTAGTCGGTTCTATAGCAATCAGCCCCAGCATTTT. As protein: CASSEGSRFYSNQPQHF.

The J gene is TRBJ2-3, the V gene TRBV7-2; no firm D call. V was shortened by 4 bases and J by 0 bases, with 8 bases between the two germline ends. This CDR3 is 14 amino acids long. CDR1 is SGHTA, CDR2 FQGNSA, per germline. The CDR3 nucleotides read TGTGCCAGCAGCTCGGACCCTAGCACAGATACGCAGTATTTT. Translation: CASSSDPSTDTQYF.

This clone was counted a few times. This rearrangement joins TRBV11-2 to TRBJ1-2; D gene uncertain. The germline gives CDR1 SGHAT, CDR2 FQNNGV. This CDR3 region has 14 residues. Between the trimmed V and J ends, which lost 1 base and 3 bases, there was a span of 9 bases. CDR3 region: CASSLGAVYYGYTF. The CDR3 DNA is TGTGCCAGCAGCTTAGGGGCGGTATACTATGGCTACACCTTC.

The rearrangement uses TRBV27 and TRBJ2-2, with a weak D call TRBD2 (5 bases). The CDR3 runs to 14 residues. V was clipped by 2 bases and J by 7 bases, with 11 bases between them. The germline V gene has CDR1 MNHEY and CDR2 SMNVEV (reference sequence). The CDR3 reads CASSLRDRGGELFF. The CDR3 nucleotides read TGTGCCAGCAGTTTACGGGATCGGGGCGGGGAGCTGTTTTTT.

V is TRBV30 and J is TRBJ2-5, with D possibly matching TRBD1 (5 bases). Germline V gene lookup returns CDR1 GTSNPN and CDR2 SVGIG (reference sequence). The CDR3 runs to 13 residues. V shed 5 bases and J shed 0 bases, with 10 bases lying between them. The CDR3 coding sequence is TGTGCCTGGGCCAACAGGAACCAAGAGACCCAGTACTTC. It is translated as CAWANRNQETQYF.

CDR3 protein: CASSLAEDREKLFF. The CDR3 coding sequence is TGTGCCAGCAGCTTAGCGGAGGATAGGGAAAAACTGTTTTTT. V gene TRBV7-6 combines with J gene TRBJ1-4, with D hard to call. The V and J ends lost 0 bases and 8 bases respectively, with 10 bases between them. The CDR3 has 14 amino acids. Germline V gene data show CDR1 as SGHVS and CDR2 as FNYEAQ.

This sequence joins TRBV6-6 and TRBJ1-2, with 9 bases matching TRBD1. The CDR3 has 15 residues. In germline, CDR1 is MNHNY, CDR2 SVGAGI (reference sequence). Germline trimming cut 7 bases from V and 4 bases from J; bases unmatched to any gene: 10. CDR3 region: CASNDGQGSPYGYTF. CDR3 DNA sequence: TGTGCCAGCAACGATGGACAGGGGAGCCCCTATGGCTACACCTTC.

The V and J genes are TRBV6-6 and TRBJ2-2; D is uncertain. The V and J ends lost 5 bases and 5 bases respectively, with 3 bases between them. The CDR3 is 11 residues long. CDR1 is MNHNY and CDR2 is SVGAGI in the germline V gene (reference sequence). The CDR3, as DNA: TGTGCCAGCAGTCTGACCGGGGAGCTGTTTTTT. This encodes CASSLTGELFF.

The chain recombines TRBV11-2 with TRBJ2-7; 10 nucleotides line up with TRBD1. V was pared by 1 base and J by 0 bases, with 6 bases of the junction left unmatched. The length of the CDR3 is 17 residues. CDR1 is SGHAT, CDR2 FQNNGV, per germline. CDR3 sequence reads: CASSLGTGGLTSYEQYF. In DNA form, the CDR3 reads TGTGCCAGCAGCTTAGGGACAGGGGGACTTACCTCCTACGAGCAGTACTTC. Together with reference TRBV11-2 and TRBJ2-7, the CDR3 gives the full variable domain: EAGVAQSPRYKIIEKRQSVAFWCNPISGHATLYWYQQILGQGPKLLIQFQNNGVVDDSQLPKDRFSAERLKGVDSTLKIQPAKLEDSAVYLCASSLGTGGLTSYEQYFGPGTRLTVT.

The chain employs TRBV5-1 and TRBJ1-1; perhaps TRBD1 as D (5 bases). The CDR3 is made up of 15 amino acids. Germline V gene data show CDR1 as SGHRS and CDR2 as YFSETQ. Trimming shortened V by 9 bases and J by 5 bases, and 23 bases separated the two germline ends. The CDR3 DNA follows: TGCGCCACCCCTCCGGGACGGAGGACGGGGACTGAAGCTTTCTTT. This translates into CATPPGRRTGTEAFF.

This clone has only one observation. The V call is TRBV2, the J call TRBJ2-7; D remains ambiguous. Trimming pared 6 bases from V and 1 base from J, leaving 13 bases between. The CDR3 extends over 14 amino acids. The germline gives CDR1 SNHLY, CDR2 FYNNEI. The CDR3 DNA follows: TGTGCCAGCAGAGGAAGCGTTCCATCCTACGAGCAGTACTTC. Amino acid sequence: CASRGSVPSYEQYF.

This clone has a single count. As DNA, the CDR3 is TGTGCCAGCACCCCACTAGCGGGGGTAAAAGAGACCCAGTACTTC. Encoded protein: CASTPLAGVKETQYF. The V gene is TRBV6-4, the J gene TRBJ2-5; 11 bases map to TRBD2. CDR1 and CDR2 (germline): MRHNA, SNTAGT. This CDR3 contains 15 residues. V lost 7 bases to trimming and J lost 3 bases; unmatched junction nucleotides: 7.

The chain links TRBV13 to TRBJ2-7, with 15 bases identical to TRBD2. V shed 5 bases, J shed 0 bases, and the junction held 8 bases outside the gene matches. This CDR3 region has 18 residues. Germline V gene data show CDR1 as PRHDT and CDR2 as FYEKMQ (reference sequence). The CDR3 coding sequence is TGTGCCAGCAGCCCCCGGACTAGCGGGAGGGCCCTCTCCTACGAGCAGTACTTC. Translation gives CASSPRTSGRALSYEQYF.

The rearrangement joins TRBV5-1 to TRBJ2-1; D remains ambiguous. The CDR3 consists of 11 residues. Trimming shortened V by 0 bases and J by 6 bases, and 1 base separated the two germline ends. Germline V CDR1 and CDR2: SGHRS, YFSETQ. CDR3 coding DNA: TGCGCCAGCAGCTTGGGCAATGAGCAGTTCTTC. Protein sequence: CASSLGNEQFF.

The CDR3 DNA reads as TGTGCCAGCAGTTACTATTCAGGTGCGAACACCGGGGAGCTGTTTTTT. It translates to CASSYYSGANTGELFF. V gene TRBV6-5 combines with J gene TRBJ2-2, with D unclear. This CDR3 is built from 16 residues. In germline, CDR1 is MNHEY, CDR2 SVGAGI. Trimming cost V 1 base and J 0 bases, with 9 bases left between them.

In regard to this clone: The junction differs from germline at one of its ends, possibly a read error. This chain links TRBV7-7 with TRBJ2-7, with 7 bases matching TRBD2. CDR1 and CDR2 (germline): SSHAT, FNYEAQ (reference sequence). There are 14 residues in the CDR3. This CDR3 reads CASSAAGRAYEQYF. CDR3 in DNA: TGTGCTAGCAGCGCCGCGGGGAGGGCATACGAGCAGTACTTC.

V gene TRBV7-2 combines with J gene TRBJ1-4; TRBD1 might be the D (5 bases). Germline assignment: CDR1 SGHTA and CDR2 FQGNSA. Trimming removed 2 bases at V and 8 bases at J, with 6 bases between. The CDR3 contains 12 residues. CDR3 in amino acids: CASSLRGEKLFF. DNA for the CDR3: TGTGCCAGCAGCTTACGGGGGGAAAAACTGTTTTTT.

This clone has more than one count but fewer than ten. The genes are TRBV6-1 and TRBJ2-7; TRBD1 matches at 11 bases. V shed 10 bases and J 7 bases; nucleotides not matched to a gene: 6. Germline V CDR1 and CDR2: MNHNS, SASEGT. The CDR3 sequence is 12 residues long. The CDR3 spells CAIGQGAIEQYF. The CDR3 DNA reads TGTGCCATCGGACAGGGGGCGATAGAGCAGTACTTC.

This chain joins TRBV7-3 and TRBJ2-2; maybe TRBD2 (7 bases). The germline V gene encodes CDR1 SGHTA and CDR2 FQGTGA. CDR3 length: 15 residues. Trimming cost V 10 bases and J 2 bases, with 17 bases left between them. CDR3 loop: CATRGPSGNTGELFF. CDR3 coding DNA: TGTGCCACCAGGGGCCCTAGCGGTAACACCGGGGAGCTGTTTTTT.

The table lists this clone with a count of one. This chain uses TRBV18 with TRBJ1-2; D unresolved. In germline, CDR1 is KGHSH, CDR2 LQKENI. The CDR3 consists of 13 residues. Deletions cut 3 bases from V and 1 base from J, with 6 bases between. CDR3 amino acids: CASSPDFNYGYTF. The CDR3 bases are TGTGCCAGCTCACCCGATTTTAACTATGGCTACACCTTC.